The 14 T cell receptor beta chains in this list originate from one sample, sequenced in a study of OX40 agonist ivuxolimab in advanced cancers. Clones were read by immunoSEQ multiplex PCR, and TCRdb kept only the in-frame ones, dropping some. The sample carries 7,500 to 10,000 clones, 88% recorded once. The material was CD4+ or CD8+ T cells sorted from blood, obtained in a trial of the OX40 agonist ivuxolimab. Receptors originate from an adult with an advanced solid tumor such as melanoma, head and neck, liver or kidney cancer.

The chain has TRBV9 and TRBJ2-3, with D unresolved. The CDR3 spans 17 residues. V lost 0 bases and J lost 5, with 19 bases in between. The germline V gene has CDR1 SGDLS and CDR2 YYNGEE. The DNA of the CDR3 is TGTGCCAGCAGCGTAGGGGTGGGTGGTCTAGGATTAGATACGCAGTATTTT. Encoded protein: CASSVGVGGLGLDTQYF.

The CDR3 protein is CASSQGGGAYEQYF. CDR3 DNA sequence: TGTGCCAGCAGCCAGGGAGGAGGAGCCTACGAGCAGTACTTC. The rearrangement uses TRBV14 and TRBJ2-7; a possible D gene is TRBD2 (6 bases). CDR3 size: 14 residues. The germline gives CDR1 SGHDN, CDR2 FVKESK. Trimming took 3 bases from V and 2 from J, leaving 11 bases between them.

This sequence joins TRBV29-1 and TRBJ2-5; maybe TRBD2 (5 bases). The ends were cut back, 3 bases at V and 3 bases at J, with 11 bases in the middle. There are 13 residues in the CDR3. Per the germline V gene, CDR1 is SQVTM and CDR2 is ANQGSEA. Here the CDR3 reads CSVEDLIKETQYF. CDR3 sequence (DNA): TGCAGCGTTGAGGACTTAATAAAAGAGACCCAGTACTTC.

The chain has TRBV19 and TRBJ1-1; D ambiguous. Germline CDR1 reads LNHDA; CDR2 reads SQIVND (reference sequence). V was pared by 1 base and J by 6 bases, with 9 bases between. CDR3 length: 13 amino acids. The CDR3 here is CASSIVATSEAFF. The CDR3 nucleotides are TGTGCCAGTAGTATAGTAGCGACATCTGAAGCTTTCTTT.

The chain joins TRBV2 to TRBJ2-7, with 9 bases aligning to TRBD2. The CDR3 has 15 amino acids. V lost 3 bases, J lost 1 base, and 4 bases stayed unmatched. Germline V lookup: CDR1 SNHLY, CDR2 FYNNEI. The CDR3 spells CASSDAGGGSYEQYF. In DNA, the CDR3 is TGTGCCAGCAGTGACGCGGGAGGGGGGTCCTACGAGCAGTACTTC.

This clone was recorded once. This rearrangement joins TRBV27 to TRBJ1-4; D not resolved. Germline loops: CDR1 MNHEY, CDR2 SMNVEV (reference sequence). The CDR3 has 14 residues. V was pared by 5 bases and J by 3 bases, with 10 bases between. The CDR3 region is CASSPADSNEKLFF. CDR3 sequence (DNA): TGTGCCAGCAGTCCGGCGGACTCTAATGAAAAACTGTTTTTT.

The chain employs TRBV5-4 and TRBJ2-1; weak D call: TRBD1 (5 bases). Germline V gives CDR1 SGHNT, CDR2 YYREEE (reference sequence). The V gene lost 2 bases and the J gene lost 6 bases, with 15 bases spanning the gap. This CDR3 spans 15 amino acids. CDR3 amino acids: CASSFRGAPVNEQFF. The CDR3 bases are TGTGCCAGCAGCTTTCGTGGGGCCCCTGTCAATGAGCAGTTCTTC.

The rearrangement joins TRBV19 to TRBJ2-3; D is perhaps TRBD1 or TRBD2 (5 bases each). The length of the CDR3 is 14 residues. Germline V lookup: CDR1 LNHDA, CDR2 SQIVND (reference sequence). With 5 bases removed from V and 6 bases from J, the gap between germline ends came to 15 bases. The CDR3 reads CASSPGAYPDTQYF. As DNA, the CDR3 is TGTGCCAGTAGTCCCGGGGCCTATCCGGATACGCAGTATTTT. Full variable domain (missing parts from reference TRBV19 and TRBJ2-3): DGGITQSPKYLFRKEGQNVTLSCEQNLNHDAMYWYRQDPGQGLRLIYYSQIVNDFQKGDIAEGYSVSREKKESFPLTVTSAQKNPTAFYLCASSPGAYPDTQYFGPGTRLTVL.

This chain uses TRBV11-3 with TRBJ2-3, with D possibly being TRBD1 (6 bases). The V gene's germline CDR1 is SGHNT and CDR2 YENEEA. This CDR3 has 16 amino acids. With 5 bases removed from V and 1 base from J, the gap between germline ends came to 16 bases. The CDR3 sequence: CASSENRVLGTDTQYF. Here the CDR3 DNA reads TGTGCCAGCAGCGAGAACAGGGTGCTCGGCACAGATACGCAGTATTTT.

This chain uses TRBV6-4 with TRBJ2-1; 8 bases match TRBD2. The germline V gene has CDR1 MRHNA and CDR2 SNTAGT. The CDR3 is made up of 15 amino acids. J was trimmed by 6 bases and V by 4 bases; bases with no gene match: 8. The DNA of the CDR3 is TGTGCCAGCAGTGGAACGGGGGGGCCTGGCAATGAGCAGTTCTTC. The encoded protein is CASSGTGGPGNEQFF.

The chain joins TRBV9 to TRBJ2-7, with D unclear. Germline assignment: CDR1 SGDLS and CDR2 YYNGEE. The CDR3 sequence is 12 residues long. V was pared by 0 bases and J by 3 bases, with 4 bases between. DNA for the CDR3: TGTGCCAGCAGCGTAGGTGGCTACGAGCAGTACTTC. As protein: CASSVGGYEQYF.

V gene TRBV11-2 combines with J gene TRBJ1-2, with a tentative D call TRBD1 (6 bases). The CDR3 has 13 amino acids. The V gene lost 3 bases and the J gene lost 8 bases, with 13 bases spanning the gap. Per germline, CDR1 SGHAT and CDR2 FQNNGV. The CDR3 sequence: CASSFWGARGYTF. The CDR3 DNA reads TGTGCCAGCAGCTTTTGGGGGGCGAGAGGCTACACCTTC.

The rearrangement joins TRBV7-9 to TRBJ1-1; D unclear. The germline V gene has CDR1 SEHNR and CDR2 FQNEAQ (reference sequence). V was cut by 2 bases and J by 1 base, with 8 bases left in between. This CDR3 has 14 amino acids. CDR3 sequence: CASSLLGANTEAFF. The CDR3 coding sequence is TGTGCCAGCAGCTTACTCGGCGCGAACACTGAAGCTTTCTTT.

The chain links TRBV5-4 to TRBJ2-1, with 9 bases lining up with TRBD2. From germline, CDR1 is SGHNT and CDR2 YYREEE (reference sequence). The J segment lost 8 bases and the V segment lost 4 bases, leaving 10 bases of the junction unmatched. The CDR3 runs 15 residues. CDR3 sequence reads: CASSRASGNSDEQFF. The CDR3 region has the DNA TGTGCCAGCAGCCGCGCTAGCGGGAATAGCGATGAGCAGTTCTTC.